This TCR beta chain was identified during a study of siplizumab effects on memory and regulatory T cells. With respect to this clone: Its antigen is not known.

Sequencing was performed with immunoSEQ multiplex PCR; in TCRdb, only in-frame clones are kept and a portion is missing. The sample shows some 110,000 clones, nearly 95% of them seen only once. Study-wide results and limits: Naive T cell populations appeared to exhibit greater diversity than memory cells and appeared to be major alloresponse contributors.

Germline CDR1 reads SQVTM; CDR2 reads ANQGSEA. Trimming removed 4 bases at V and 0 bases at J, with 19 bases between. The CDR3 extends over 17 amino acids. What was sequenced was Tregs sorted from blood. The chain combines TRBV29-1 with TRBJ2-1, with D unresolved. The sequence derives from a human donor in good health. CDR3 loop: CSVAWFRGSSSYNEQFF. For the CDR3, the DNA is TGCAGCGTTGCTTGGTTTCGAGGCTCAAGCTCCTACAATGAGCAGTTCTTC.